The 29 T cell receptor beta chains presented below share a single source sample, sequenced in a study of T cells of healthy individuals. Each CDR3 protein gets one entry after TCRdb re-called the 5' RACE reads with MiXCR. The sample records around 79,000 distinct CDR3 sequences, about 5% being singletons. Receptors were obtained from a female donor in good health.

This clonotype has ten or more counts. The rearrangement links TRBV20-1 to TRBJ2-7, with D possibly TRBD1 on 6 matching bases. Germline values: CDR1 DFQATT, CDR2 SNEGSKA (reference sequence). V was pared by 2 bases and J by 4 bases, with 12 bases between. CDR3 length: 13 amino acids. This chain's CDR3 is CSARQGSFYEQYF. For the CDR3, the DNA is TGCAGTGCTAGACAGGGGTCGTTTTACGAGCAGTACTTC.

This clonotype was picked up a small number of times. CDR3 DNA sequence: TGTGCCAGCAGCTCGAGGGGTGGGAACACTGAAGCTTTCTTT. Residues: CASSSRGGNTEAFF. The V gene is TRBV6-6, the J gene TRBJ1-1; weak D call: TRBD1 (5 bases). Germline CDR1 is MNHNY and CDR2 is SVGAGI (reference sequence). This CDR3 region has 14 residues. Trimming stripped 6 bases from V and 1 base from J, with 12 bases between.

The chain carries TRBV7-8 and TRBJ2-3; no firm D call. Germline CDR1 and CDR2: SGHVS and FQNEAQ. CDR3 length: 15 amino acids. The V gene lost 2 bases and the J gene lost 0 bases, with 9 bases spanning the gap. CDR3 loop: CASSLQLLSTDTQYF. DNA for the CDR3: TGTGCCAGCAGCTTACAACTTTTAAGCACAGATACGCAGTATTTT. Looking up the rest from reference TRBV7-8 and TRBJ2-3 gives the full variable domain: GAGVSQSPRYKVAKRGQDVALRCDPISGHVSLFWYQQALGQGPEFLTYFQNEAQLDKSGLPSDRFFAERPEGSVSTLKIQRTQQEDSAVYLCASSLQLLSTDTQYFGPGTRLTVL.

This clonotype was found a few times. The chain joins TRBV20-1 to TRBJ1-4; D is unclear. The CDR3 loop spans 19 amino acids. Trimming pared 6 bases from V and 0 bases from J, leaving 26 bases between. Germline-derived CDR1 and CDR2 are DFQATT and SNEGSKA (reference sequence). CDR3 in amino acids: CSAKKTGTRAAATNEKLFF. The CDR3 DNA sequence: TGCAGTGCCAAAAAGACGGGTACGCGAGCGGCTGCAACTAATGAAAAACTGTTTTTT.

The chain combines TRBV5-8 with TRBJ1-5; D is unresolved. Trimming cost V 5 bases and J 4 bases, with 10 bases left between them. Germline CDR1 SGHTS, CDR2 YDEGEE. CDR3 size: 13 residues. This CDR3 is CASRSRANQPQHF. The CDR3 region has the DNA TGTGCCAGCAGGTCGAGGGCAAATCAGCCCCAGCATTTT. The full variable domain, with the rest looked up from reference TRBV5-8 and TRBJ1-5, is EAGVTQSPTHLIKTRGQQATLRCSPISGHTSVYWYQQALGLGLQFLLWYDEGEERNRGNFPPRFSGRQFPNYSSELNVNALELEDSALYLCASRSRANQPQHFGDGTRLSIL.

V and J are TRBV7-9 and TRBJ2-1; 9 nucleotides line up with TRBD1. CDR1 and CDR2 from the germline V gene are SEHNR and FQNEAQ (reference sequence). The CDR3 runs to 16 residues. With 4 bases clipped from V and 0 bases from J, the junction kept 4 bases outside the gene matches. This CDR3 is CASSSGTGSSYNEQFF. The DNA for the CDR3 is TGTGCCAGCAGCTCCGGGACAGGGAGCTCCTACAATGAGCAGTTCTTC.

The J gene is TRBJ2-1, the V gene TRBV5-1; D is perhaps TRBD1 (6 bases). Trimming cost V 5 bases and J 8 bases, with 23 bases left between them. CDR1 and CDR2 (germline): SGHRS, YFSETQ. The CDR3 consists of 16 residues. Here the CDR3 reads CASSPPGTRTNDEQFF. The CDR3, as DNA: TGCGCCAGCAGTCCGCCCGGGACAAGGACGAACGATGAGCAGTTCTTC.

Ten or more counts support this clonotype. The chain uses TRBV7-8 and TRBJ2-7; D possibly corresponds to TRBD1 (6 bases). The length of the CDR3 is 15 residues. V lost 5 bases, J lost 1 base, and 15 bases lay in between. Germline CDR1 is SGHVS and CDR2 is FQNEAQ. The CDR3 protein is CASSARPGQSYEQYF. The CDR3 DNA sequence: TGTGCCAGCAGCGCCCGCCCGGGACAATCCTACGAGCAGTACTTC.

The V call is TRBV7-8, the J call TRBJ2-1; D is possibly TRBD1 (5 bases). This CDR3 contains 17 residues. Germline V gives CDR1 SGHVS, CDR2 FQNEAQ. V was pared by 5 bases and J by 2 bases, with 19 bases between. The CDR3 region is CASSRAGSPAPYNEQFF. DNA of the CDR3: TGTGCCAGCAGCCGAGCAGGGTCACCAGCCCCCTACAATGAGCAGTTCTTC. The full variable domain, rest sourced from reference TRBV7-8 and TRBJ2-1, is GAGVSQSPRYKVAKRGQDVALRCDPISGHVSLFWYQQALGQGPEFLTYFQNEAQLDKSGLPSDRFFAERPEGSVSTLKIQRTQQEDSAVYLCASSRAGSPAPYNEQFFGPGTRLTVL.

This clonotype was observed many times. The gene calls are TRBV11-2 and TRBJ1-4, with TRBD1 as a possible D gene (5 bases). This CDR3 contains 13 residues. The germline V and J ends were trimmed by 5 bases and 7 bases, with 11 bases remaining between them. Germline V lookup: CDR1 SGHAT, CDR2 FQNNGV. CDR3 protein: CASSKGFVEKLFF. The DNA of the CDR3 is TGTGCCAGCAGCAAGGGGTTCGTTGAAAAACTGTTTTTT.

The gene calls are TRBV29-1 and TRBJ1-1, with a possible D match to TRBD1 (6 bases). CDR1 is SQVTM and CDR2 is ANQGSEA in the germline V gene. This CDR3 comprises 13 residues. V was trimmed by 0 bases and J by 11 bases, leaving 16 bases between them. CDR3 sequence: CSVEEQGAQAAFF. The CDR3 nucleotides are TGCAGCGTTGAAGAACAGGGAGCTCAAGCGGCTTTCTTT. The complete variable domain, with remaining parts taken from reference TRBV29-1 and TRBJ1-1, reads SAVISQKPSRDICQRGTSLTIQCQVDSQVTMMFWYRQQPGQSLTLIATANQGSEATYESGFVIDKFPISRPNLTFSTLTVSNMSPEDSSIYLCSVEEQGAQAAFFGQGTRLTVV.

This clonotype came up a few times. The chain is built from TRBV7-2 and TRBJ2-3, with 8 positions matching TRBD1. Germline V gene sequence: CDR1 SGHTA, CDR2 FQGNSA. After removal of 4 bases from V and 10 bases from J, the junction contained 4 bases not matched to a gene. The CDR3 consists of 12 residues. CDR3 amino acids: CASSSDRGAQYF. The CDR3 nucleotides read TGTGCCAGCAGCTCCGACAGGGGTGCGCAGTATTTT.

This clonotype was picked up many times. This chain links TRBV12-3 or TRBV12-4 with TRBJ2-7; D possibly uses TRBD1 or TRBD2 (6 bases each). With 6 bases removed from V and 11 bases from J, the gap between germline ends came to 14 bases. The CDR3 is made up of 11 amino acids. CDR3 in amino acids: CASRQGLREYF. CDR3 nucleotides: TGTGCCAGCAGACAGGGACTTCGAGAGTACTTC.

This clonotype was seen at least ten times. CDR3 in amino acids: CAGRAGGPQSEQFF. The CDR3 DNA reads as TGTGCCGGACGAGCGGGAGGGCCTCAGAGTGAGCAGTTCTTC. This chain uses TRBV12-3 or TRBV12-4 with TRBJ2-1; 10 bases are a match to TRBD2. V lost 11 bases to trimming and J lost 9 bases; unmatched junction nucleotides: 13. The CDR3 covers 14 residues.

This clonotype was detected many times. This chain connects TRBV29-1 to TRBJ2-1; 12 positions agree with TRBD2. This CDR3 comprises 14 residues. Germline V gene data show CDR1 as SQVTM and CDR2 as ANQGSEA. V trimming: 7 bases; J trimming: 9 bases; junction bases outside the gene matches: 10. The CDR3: CSAAGTSGWFEQFF. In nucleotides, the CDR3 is TGCAGCGCTGCCGGGACTAGCGGGTGGTTTGAGCAGTTCTTC.

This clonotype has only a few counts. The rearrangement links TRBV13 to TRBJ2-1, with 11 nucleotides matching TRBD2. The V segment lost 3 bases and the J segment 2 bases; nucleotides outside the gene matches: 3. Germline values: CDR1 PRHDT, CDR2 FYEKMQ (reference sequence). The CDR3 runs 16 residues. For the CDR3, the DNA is TGTGCCAGCAGCTTGATGACTAGCGGGACCTACAATGAGCAGTTCTTC. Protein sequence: CASSLMTSGTYNEQFF.

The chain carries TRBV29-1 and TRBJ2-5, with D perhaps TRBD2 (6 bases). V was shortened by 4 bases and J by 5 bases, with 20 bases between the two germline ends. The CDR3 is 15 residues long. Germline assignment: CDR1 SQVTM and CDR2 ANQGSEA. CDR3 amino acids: CSVALGLGVGETQYF. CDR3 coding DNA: TGCAGCGTTGCATTGGGACTGGGAGTTGGGGAGACCCAGTACTTC.

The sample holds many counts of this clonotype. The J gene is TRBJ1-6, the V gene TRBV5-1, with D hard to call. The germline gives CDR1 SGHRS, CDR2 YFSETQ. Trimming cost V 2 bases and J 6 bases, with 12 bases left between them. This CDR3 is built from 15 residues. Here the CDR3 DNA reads TGCGCCAGCAGCTTAGCTGGGTTGGGTAATTCACCCCTCCACTTT. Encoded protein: CASSLAGLGNSPLHF. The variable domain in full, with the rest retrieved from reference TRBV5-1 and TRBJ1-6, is KAGVTQTPRYLIKTRGQQVTLSCSPISGHRSVSWYQQTPGQGLQFLFEYFSETQRNKGNFPGRFSGRQFSNSRSEMNVSTLELGDSALYLCASSLAGLGNSPLHFGNGTRLTVT.

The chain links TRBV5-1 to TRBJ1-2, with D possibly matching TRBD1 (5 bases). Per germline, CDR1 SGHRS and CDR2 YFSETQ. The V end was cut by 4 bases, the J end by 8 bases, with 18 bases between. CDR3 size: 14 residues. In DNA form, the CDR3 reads TGCGCCAGCAGCCGCCCCGGGGGAACGGGAGGCTACACCTTC. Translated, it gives CASSRPGGTGGYTF. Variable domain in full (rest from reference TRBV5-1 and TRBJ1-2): KAGVTQTPRYLIKTRGQQVTLSCSPISGHRSVSWYQQTPGQGLQFLFEYFSETQRNKGNFPGRFSGRQFSNSRSEMNVSTLELGDSALYLCASSRPGGTGGYTFGSGTRLTVV.

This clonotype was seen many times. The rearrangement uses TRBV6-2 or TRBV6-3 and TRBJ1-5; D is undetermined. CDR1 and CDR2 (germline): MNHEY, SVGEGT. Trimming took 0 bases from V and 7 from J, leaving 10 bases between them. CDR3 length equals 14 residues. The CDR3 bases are TGTGCCAGCAGTTACTCGAATTACAGACAGCCCCAGCATTTT. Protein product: CASSYSNYRQPQHF.

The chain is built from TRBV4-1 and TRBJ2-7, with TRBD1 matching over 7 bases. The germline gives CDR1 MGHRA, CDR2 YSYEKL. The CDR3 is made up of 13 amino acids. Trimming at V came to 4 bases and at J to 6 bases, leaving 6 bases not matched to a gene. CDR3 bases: TGCGCCAGCAGCCGATCGTGGGACAGCGAGCAGTACTTC. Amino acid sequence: CASSRSWDSEQYF.

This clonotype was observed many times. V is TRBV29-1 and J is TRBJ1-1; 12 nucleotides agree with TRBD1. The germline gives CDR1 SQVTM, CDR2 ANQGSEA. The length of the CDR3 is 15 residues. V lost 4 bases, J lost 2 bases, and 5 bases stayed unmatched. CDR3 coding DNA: TGCAGCGTTGTAGGGACAGGGGGCCCCAACACTGAAGCTTTCTTT. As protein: CSVVGTGGPNTEAFF.

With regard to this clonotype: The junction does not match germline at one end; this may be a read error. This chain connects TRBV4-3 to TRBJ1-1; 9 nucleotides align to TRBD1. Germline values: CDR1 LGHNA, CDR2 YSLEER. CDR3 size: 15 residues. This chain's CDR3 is CASSPGTGKGTEALF. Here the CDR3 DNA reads TGCGCCAGCAGCCCGGGGACAGGGAAGGGCACTGAAGCTTTATTT.

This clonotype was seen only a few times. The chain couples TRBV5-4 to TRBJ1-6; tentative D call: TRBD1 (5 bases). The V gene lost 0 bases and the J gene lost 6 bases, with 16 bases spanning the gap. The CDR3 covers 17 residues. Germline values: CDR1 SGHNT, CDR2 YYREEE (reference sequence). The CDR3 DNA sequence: TGTGCCAGCAGCTTGGGGGGCAGGCCAGGACTTAATTCACCCCTCCACTTT. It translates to CASSLGGRPGLNSPLHF.

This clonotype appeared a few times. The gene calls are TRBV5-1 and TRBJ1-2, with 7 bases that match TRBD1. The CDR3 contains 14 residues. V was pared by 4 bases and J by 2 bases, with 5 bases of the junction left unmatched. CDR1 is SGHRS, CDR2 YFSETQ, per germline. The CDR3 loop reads CASSLGGANYGYTF. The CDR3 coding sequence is TGCGCCAGCAGCCTAGGGGGCGCGAACTATGGCTACACCTTC. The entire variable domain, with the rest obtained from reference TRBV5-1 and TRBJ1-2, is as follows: KAGVTQTPRYLIKTRGQQVTLSCSPISGHRSVSWYQQTPGQGLQFLFEYFSETQRNKGNFPGRFSGRQFSNSRSEMNVSTLELGDSALYLCASSLGGANYGYTFGSGTRLTVV.

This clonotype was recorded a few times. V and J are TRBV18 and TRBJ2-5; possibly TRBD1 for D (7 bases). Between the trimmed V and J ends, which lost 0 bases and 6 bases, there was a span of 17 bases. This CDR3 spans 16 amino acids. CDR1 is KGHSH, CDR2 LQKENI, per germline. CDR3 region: CASSPPEGASLQTQYF. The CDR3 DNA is TGTGCCAGCTCACCACCGGAGGGGGCAAGTTTGCAGACCCAGTACTTC.

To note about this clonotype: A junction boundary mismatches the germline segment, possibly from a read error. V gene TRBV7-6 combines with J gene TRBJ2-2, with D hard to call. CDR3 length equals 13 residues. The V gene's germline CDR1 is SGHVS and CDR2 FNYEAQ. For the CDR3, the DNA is TGTGCCAGCAGCTATATAACCACCAGGGAGCTGTTTTTT. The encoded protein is CASSYITTRELFF.

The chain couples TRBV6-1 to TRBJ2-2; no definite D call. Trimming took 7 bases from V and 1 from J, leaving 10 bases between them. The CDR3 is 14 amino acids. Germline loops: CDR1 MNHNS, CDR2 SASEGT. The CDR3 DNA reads TGTGCCAGCATCCAGGCAGGGAACACCGGGGAGCTGTTTTTT. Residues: CASIQAGNTGELFF.

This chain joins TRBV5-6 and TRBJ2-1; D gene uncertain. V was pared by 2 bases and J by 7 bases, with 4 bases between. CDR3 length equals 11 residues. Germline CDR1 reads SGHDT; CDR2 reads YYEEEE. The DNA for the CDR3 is TGTGCCAGCAGCTTATCGAATGAGCAGTTCTTC. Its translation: CASSLSNEQFF.